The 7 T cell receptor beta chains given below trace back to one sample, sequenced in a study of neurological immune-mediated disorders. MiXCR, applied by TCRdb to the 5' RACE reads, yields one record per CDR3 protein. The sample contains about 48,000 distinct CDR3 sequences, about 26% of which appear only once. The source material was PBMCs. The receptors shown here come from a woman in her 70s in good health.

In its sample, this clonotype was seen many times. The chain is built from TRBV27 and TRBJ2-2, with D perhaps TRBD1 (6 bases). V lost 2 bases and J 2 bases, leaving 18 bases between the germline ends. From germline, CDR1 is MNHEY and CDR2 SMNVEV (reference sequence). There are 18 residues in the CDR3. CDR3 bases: TGTGCCAGCAGTTTAATGATGTGGGCAGGGGACAACACCGGGGAGCTGTTTTTT. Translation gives CASSLMMWAGDNTGELFF.

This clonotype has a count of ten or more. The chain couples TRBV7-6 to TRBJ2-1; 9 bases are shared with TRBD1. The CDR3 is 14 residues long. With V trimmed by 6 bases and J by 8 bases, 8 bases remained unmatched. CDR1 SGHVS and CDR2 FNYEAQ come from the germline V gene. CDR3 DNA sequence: TGTGCCAGCAGTTTGGGACAGGGACGGTATGAGCAGTTCTTC. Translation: CASSLGQGRYEQFF.

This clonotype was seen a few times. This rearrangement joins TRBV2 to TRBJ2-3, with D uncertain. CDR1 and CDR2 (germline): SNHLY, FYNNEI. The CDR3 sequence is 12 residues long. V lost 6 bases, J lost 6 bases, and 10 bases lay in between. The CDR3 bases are TGTGCCAGCAGCGCCCAAGGGGATACGCAGTATTTT. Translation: CASSAQGDTQYF. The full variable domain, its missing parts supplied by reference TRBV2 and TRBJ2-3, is EPEVTQTPSHQVTQMGQEVILRCVPISNHLYFYWYRQILGQKVEFLVSFYNNEISEKSEIFDDQFSVERPDGSNFTLKIRSTKLEDSAMYFCASSAQGDTQYFGPGTRLTVL.

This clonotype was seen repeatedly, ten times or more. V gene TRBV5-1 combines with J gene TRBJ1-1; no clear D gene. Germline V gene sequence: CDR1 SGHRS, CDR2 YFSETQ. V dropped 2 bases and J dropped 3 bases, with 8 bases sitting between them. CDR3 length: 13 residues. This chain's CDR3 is CASSFTEDTEAFF. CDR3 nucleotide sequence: TGCGCCAGCAGCTTCACAGAGGACACTGAAGCTTTCTTT.

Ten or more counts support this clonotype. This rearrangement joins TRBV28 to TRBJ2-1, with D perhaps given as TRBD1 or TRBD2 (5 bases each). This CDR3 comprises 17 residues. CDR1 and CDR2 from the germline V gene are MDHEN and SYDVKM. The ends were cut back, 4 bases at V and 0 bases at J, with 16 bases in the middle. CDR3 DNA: TGTGCCAGCAGTTCGGGACCACACCAGAGCTCCTACAATGAGCAGTTCTTC. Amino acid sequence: CASSSGPHQSSYNEQFF.

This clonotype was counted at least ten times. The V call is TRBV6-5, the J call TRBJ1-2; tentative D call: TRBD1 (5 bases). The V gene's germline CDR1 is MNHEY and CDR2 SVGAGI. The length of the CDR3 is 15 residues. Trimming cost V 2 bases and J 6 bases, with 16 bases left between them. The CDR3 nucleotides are TGTGCCAGCAGTTACGGGGGTGGCAGCTCAGATGGCTACACCTTC. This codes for CASSYGGGSSDGYTF.

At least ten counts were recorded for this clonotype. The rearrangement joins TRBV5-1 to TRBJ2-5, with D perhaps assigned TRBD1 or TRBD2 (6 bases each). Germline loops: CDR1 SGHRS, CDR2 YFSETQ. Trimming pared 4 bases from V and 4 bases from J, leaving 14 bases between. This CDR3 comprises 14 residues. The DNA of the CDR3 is TGCGCCAGCAGCATTAGCGGAGGGGGAGAGACCCAGTACTTC. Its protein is CASSISGGGETQYF. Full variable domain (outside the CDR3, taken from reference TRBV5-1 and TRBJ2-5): KAGVTQTPRYLIKTRGQQVTLSCSPISGHRSVSWYQQTPGQGLQFLFEYFSETQRNKGNFPGRFSGRQFSNSRSEMNVSTLELGDSALYLCASSISGGGETQYFGPGTRLLVL.